Listed below are T cell receptor beta chains from one sample, sequenced in a study of read filtering for tumor transcriptome and immune sequencing. TCRdb re-called the reads through MiXCR, storing one row per CDR3 protein. The top ten clones hold 6% to 7% of a sample with roughly 38,000 distinct CDR3 sequences, more than 13% of them seen once. What was sequenced was a population of CD138-negative cells sorted from bone marrow. Receptors were obtained from a donor aged 40 or over with multiple myeloma. Each CDR3 is given with its conserved first and last residue. Each record gives: V gene, J gene, CDR3 protein.

>TRBV5-1|TRBJ1-1
CASSVDRATNTEAFF
>TRBV4-2|TRBJ2-1
CASSQGQRAGLGNEQFF
>TRBV20-1|TRBJ2-5
CSASRVGRYQETQYF
>TRBV21-1|TRBJ1-1
CASSKFDREAFF
>TRBV28|TRBJ1-4
CASRNPVGNEKLFF
>TRBV20-1|TRBJ1-1
CSATEGIGGPTEAFF
>TRBV23-1|TRBJ1-4
CASGRTGRHEKLFF
>TRBV18|TRBJ2-1
CASSPQSSSYNEQFF
>TRBV20-1|TRBJ1-3
CSAKYLVPGKGNTIYF
>TRBV7-8|TRBJ1-1
CASSLQLVTNTEAFF
>TRBV20-1|TRBJ2-2
CSASLGLAGGLFF
>TRBV29-1|TRBJ2-6
CSVERYGGDSGANVLTF
>TRBV11-3|TRBJ2-1
CASSLIGRDEQFF
>TRBV7-8|TRBJ1-5
CASSLAPEVPLNQPQHF
>TRBV7-9|TRBJ2-1
CASSLQPGLAGYNEQFF
>TRBV7-9|TRBJ1-5
CASSLGVFSNQPQHF
>TRBV10-2|TRBJ1-1
CASSVVAWVGNTEAFF
>TRBV7-3|TRBJ2-1
CASSLLGRQDEQFF
>TRBV7-9|TRBJ2-1
CASSYPPFNEQFF
>TRBV20-1|TRBJ2-7
CSAREGASGYEQYF
>TRBV24-1|TRBJ2-5
CATSDPGQTSRETQYF
>TRBV12-3/TRBV12-4|TRBJ1-6
CASLWGQPTDSPLHF
>TRBV18|TRBJ1-1
CASSLRGEAEAFF
>TRBV4-1|TRBJ2-1
CASSRPAGRANEQFF
>TRBV28|TRBJ2-1
CASTKNRGRDEQFF
>TRBV20-1|TRBJ2-1
CSARPGTSVKEQFF
>TRBV4-1|TRBJ2-7
CASSQELIASLPYEQYF
>TRBV28|TRBJ2-3
CASGPSGPFTDTQYF
>TRBV20-1|TRBJ1-1
CSAPPPTGGNTEAFF
>TRBV5-1|TRBJ2-7
CASSRDRGSYEQYF
>TRBV5-1|TRBJ2-3
CASSPGWQITDTQYF
>TRBV6-5|TRBJ1-1
CASSYSVWGGAFF
>TRBV11-3|TRBJ2-1
CASSPLIGAGSNNEQFF
>TRBV12-3/TRBV12-4|TRBJ1-1
CASSPRSGQGKTEAFF
>TRBV10-3|TRBJ2-1
CAIKGTSGTYNEQFF
>TRBV7-9|TRBJ1-5
CASSGGTGSNQPQHF
>TRBV3-1|TRBJ2-5
CASSPAGTRETQYF
>TRBV11-3|TRBJ2-1
CASSLDYFQGAYNEQFF
>TRBV6-5|TRBJ1-2
CASSYAGDYGYTF
>TRBV7-8|TRBJ1-1
CASSPDRAAFF
>TRBV11-3|TRBJ2-3
CASSYQSTDTQYF
>TRBV2|TRBJ1-2
CASSDSGQSYGYTF
>TRBV4-1|TRBJ2-2
CASSPVTSHMNTGQLFF
>TRBV24-1|TRBJ2-1
CATSDFRDIDNEQFF
>TRBV7-9|TRBJ2-1
CASSTSGGAYNEQFF